One and the same sample provided the 28 T cell receptor beta chains below, sequenced in a study of T cell responses to AZD1222 COVID-19 vaccine. Sequenced by immunoSEQ multiplex PCR; TCRdb stores in-frame clones only, minus some. This sample yields 100,000 to 110,000 clones, of which about 93% are seen a single time; roughly 1.8% belongs to the top ten. The starting material was peripheral blood, obtained on day 0 of AZD1222 vaccination. Receptors were obtained from an adult in good health.

The genes are TRBV9 and TRBJ1-1; weak D call: TRBD1 (6 bases). V lost 3 bases, J lost 0 bases, and 9 bases lay in between. Looked up from germline, CDR1 is SGDLS and CDR2 is YYNGEE. The CDR3 runs 14 residues. The CDR3 DNA is TGTGCCAGCAGCGGCCGACAGGTGAACACTGAAGCTTTCTTT. This codes for CASSGRQVNTEAFF.

The chain joins TRBV10-3 to TRBJ1-1; weak D call: TRBD1 (5 bases). CDR3 length equals 12 residues. V gave up 7 bases and J gave up 1 base, with 7 bases separating them. Germline assignment: CDR1 ENHRY and CDR2 SYGVKD. CDR3 residues: CAIKTANTEAFF. The CDR3 nucleotides read TGTGCCATCAAGACAGCGAACACTGAAGCTTTCTTT.

The chain combines TRBV28 with TRBJ1-5; tentative D call: TRBD1 (5 bases). Between the trimmed V and J ends, which lost 5 bases and 5 bases, there was a span of 16 bases. Germline-derived CDR1 and CDR2 are MDHEN and SYDVKM. CDR3 size: 15 residues. The CDR3 loop is CASSRDSFAYQPQHF. CDR3 DNA sequence: TGTGCCAGCAGTCGAGACAGCTTCGCCTATCAGCCCCAGCATTTT.

The chain has TRBV30 and TRBJ2-2; D gene ambiguous. The CDR3 totals 13 residues. V was shortened by 2 bases and J by 5 bases, with 9 bases between the two germline ends. Germline CDR1 is GTSNPN and CDR2 is SVGIG (reference sequence). The CDR3 DNA sequence: TGTGCCTGGAGTCGTGATGCGACCGGGGAGCTGTTTTTT. Amino acids: CAWSRDATGELFF.

This chain connects TRBV9 to TRBJ2-5, with 9 bases fitting TRBD2. The V segment lost 4 bases and the J segment 4 bases; nucleotides outside the gene matches: 8. The CDR3 is made up of 15 amino acids. CDR1 is SGDLS and CDR2 is YYNGEE in the germline V gene. The CDR3 DNA reads TGTGCCAGCAGCTCCCGTAGCGGGAGTGGAGAGACCCAGTACTTC. Protein product: CASSSRSGSGETQYF.

This clone appeared a single time. The rearrangement uses TRBV19 and TRBJ1-5; D is undetermined. Germline-derived CDR1 and CDR2 are LNHDA and SQIVND (reference sequence). V was trimmed by 0 bases and J by 5 bases, leaving 5 bases between them. This CDR3 is 13 amino acids long. In DNA form, the CDR3 reads TGTGCCAGTAGTATAGACAGCTATCAGCCCCAGCATTTT. Its translation is CASSIDSYQPQHF. Full variable domain (outside the CDR3, taken from reference TRBV19 and TRBJ1-5): DGGITQSPKYLFRKEGQNVTLSCEQNLNHDAMYWYRQDPGQGLRLIYYSQIVNDFQKGDIAEGYSVSREKKESFPLTVTSAQKNPTAFYLCASSIDSYQPQHFGDGTRLSIL.

The chain is built from TRBV29-1 and TRBJ2-3, with 7 bases fitting TRBD2. This CDR3 spans 15 amino acids. Germline CDR1 SQVTM, CDR2 ANQGSEA. V trimming: 6 bases; J trimming: 0 bases; junction bases outside the gene matches: 9. The DNA of the CDR3 is TGCAGCGTCCCTTCAGCGGGATCTAGCACAGATACGCAGTATTTT. It specifies CSVPSAGSSTDTQYF.

This clone has only one observation. The V call is TRBV11-2, the J call TRBJ2-4, with 7 bases that match TRBD1. The junction had 4 bases not matched to a gene; V was cut back by 5 bases and J by 0 bases. Germline V CDR1 and CDR2: SGHAT, FQNNGV. CDR3 length equals 15 residues. The DNA of the CDR3 is TGTGCCAGCAGCCTCAGGGGGTTAGCCAAAAACATTCAGTACTTC. It translates to CASSLRGLAKNIQYF.

The count of this clone is one. The chain has TRBV28 and TRBJ2-7, with D tentatively TRBD1 (5 bases). Germline V gene data show CDR1 as MDHEN and CDR2 as SYDVKM. The CDR3 loop spans 15 amino acids. Trimming removed 4 bases from V and 0 bases from J, with 13 bases in between. The CDR3 loop is CASSSRGATSYEQYF. CDR3 coding DNA: TGTGCCAGCAGTTCTAGGGGCGCGACCTCCTACGAGCAGTACTTC.

This clone was observed a few times. This sequence joins TRBV7-8 and TRBJ2-7; 7 nucleotides match TRBD1. Germline lookup yields CDR1 SGHVS and CDR2 FQNEAQ. CDR3 length: 15 residues. The trim removed 0 bases at V and 0 bases at J, leaving 2 bases unmatched. CDR3 coding DNA: TGTGCCAGCAGCTTAGCACAGGGGCCCTCCTACGAGCAGTACTTC. This encodes CASSLAQGPSYEQYF.

The genes are TRBV18 and TRBJ2-3, with D hard to call. There are 16 residues in the CDR3. Trimming took off 2 bases at V and 0 bases at J, with 12 bases between the two ends. Germline assignment: CDR1 KGHSH and CDR2 LQKENI. CDR3 residues: CASSPVQSPSTDTQYF. As DNA, the CDR3 is TGTGCCAGCTCACCAGTGCAGTCCCCTAGCACAGATACGCAGTATTTT.

The genes are TRBV28 and TRBJ1-5; D ambiguous. The V gene's germline CDR1 is MDHEN and CDR2 SYDVKM. The CDR3 sequence is 13 residues long. Trimming pared 3 bases from V and 5 bases from J, leaving 8 bases between. CDR3 residues: CASSFSSDQPQHF. In DNA form, the CDR3 reads TGTGCCAGCAGTTTCTCTTCTGATCAGCCCCAGCATTTT.

This clone was seen a single time. The chain uses TRBV6-2 or TRBV6-3 and TRBJ1-5; 10 positions match TRBD1. The CDR3 contains 16 residues. Losses at the gene ends were 4 bases for V and 3 bases for J; bases not matched to a gene: 6. Germline V gene lookup returns CDR1 MNHEY and CDR2 SVGEGT. The CDR3 DNA sequence: TGTGCCAGCAGTTGGGACAGGGGCCGGCTCAATCAGCCCCAGCATTTT. As protein: CASSWDRGRLNQPQHF.

The genes are TRBV27 and TRBJ2-7, with 12 bases aligning to TRBD2. V trimming: 5 bases; J trimming: 4 bases; junction bases outside the gene matches: 9. Germline V gives CDR1 MNHEY, CDR2 SMNVEV (reference sequence). The CDR3 contains 16 residues. As DNA, the CDR3 is TGTGCCAGCAGTCCGACAGCACTAGCGGGAGGATACGAGCAGTACTTC. Residues: CASSPTALAGGYEQYF.

The chain employs TRBV7-9 and TRBJ1-4; no clear D. V gave up 0 bases and J gave up 5 bases, with 7 bases separating them. In germline, CDR1 is SEHNR, CDR2 FQNEAQ (reference sequence). The CDR3 is made up of 14 amino acids. The CDR3 protein is CASSLAGFNEKLFF. The CDR3 DNA sequence: TGTGCCAGCAGCTTAGCAGGGTTCAATGAAAAACTGTTTTTT.

The chain recombines TRBV10-3 with TRBJ1-1, with a weak D call TRBD1 (5 bases). In germline, CDR1 is ENHRY, CDR2 SYGVKD. This CDR3 is built from 13 residues. V was cut by 7 bases and J by 0 bases, with 9 bases left in between. Here the CDR3 reads CAITAGMNTEAFF. The CDR3 DNA is TGTGCCATCACGGCAGGGATGAACACTGAAGCTTTCTTT.

The chain combines TRBV15 with TRBJ2-7, with D possibly matching TRBD1 (6 bases). This CDR3 region has 16 residues. V shed 5 bases and J shed 4 bases, with 21 bases lying between them. The germline V gene has CDR1 LNHNV and CDR2 YYDKDF (reference sequence). This chain's CDR3 is CATSRRQDIPPYEQYF. CDR3 DNA sequence: TGTGCCACCAGCCGCCGACAGGACATCCCCCCTTACGAGCAGTACTTC.

The chain has TRBV13 and TRBJ2-7; 12 bases fit TRBD2. Germline V gene sequence: CDR1 PRHDT, CDR2 FYEKMQ (reference sequence). V was pared by 5 bases and J by 1 base, with 12 bases of the junction left unmatched. This CDR3 spans 18 amino acids. The DNA for the CDR3 is TGTGCCAGCAGCCCCTTACTAGCGGGAGGATCCATTTCCTACGAGCAGTACTTC. Translation: CASSPLLAGGSISYEQYF.

CDR3 nucleotide sequence: TGTGCCAGCTCACCAATTGTTTTAGCTCAAGAGACCCAGTACTTC. This gives the protein CASSPIVLAQETQYF. This chain joins TRBV18 and TRBJ2-5; D is undetermined. The CDR3 extends over 15 amino acids. In germline, CDR1 is KGHSH, CDR2 LQKENI. Trimming removed 2 bases at V and 2 bases at J, with 12 bases between.

The V call is TRBV2, the J call TRBJ1-2, with D hard to call. Trimming stripped 6 bases from V and 2 bases from J, with 13 bases between. This CDR3 has 14 amino acids. CDR1 and CDR2 from the germline V gene are SNHLY and FYNNEI. The CDR3 DNA is TGTGCCAGCAGGGAAACTAAAGTGAACTATGGCTACACCTTC. As protein: CASRETKVNYGYTF.

This chain uses TRBV11-1 with TRBJ2-7; D is possibly TRBD1 (5 bases). Germline CDR1 reads SGHAT; CDR2 reads FQDESV (reference sequence). The CDR3 loop spans 14 amino acids. Trimming took off 1 base at V and 2 bases at J, with 9 bases between the two ends. The CDR3 region is CASSLEAGPYEQYF. CDR3 nucleotides: TGTGCCAGCAGCTTAGAAGCAGGGCCCTACGAGCAGTACTTC.

The chain carries TRBV30 and TRBJ1-1; D ambiguous. The CDR3 covers 15 residues. Germline V gene sequence: CDR1 GTSNPN, CDR2 SVGIG (reference sequence). V was shortened by 0 bases and J by 0 bases, with 11 bases between the two germline ends. The CDR3 bases are TGTGCCTGGAGTGTATCGGGCAGGCTGAACACTGAAGCTTTCTTT. Translation gives CAWSVSGRLNTEAFF.

The chain joins TRBV13 to TRBJ2-3; 12 nucleotides line up with TRBD2. Losses at the gene ends were 3 bases for V and 5 bases for J; bases not matched to a gene: 6. CDR1 is PRHDT and CDR2 is FYEKMQ in the germline V gene (reference sequence). The CDR3 extends over 16 amino acids. CDR3 in amino acids: CASSFRLAGGRDTQYF. The CDR3 DNA is TGTGCCAGCAGCTTCCGTCTAGCGGGAGGGAGAGATACGCAGTATTTT.

The chain employs TRBV29-1 and TRBJ2-1, with D perhaps matching TRBD2 (6 bases). CDR1 SQVTM and CDR2 ANQGSEA come from the germline V gene. Trimming shortened V by 4 bases and J by 4 bases, and 8 bases separated the two germline ends. The CDR3 totals 12 residues. The CDR3 nucleotides read TGCAGCGTTGGGGGGACTTACAATGAGCAGTTCTTC. This translates into CSVGGTYNEQFF.

The chain links TRBV7-2 to TRBJ1-4; 7 bases are a match to TRBD1. V lost 5 bases to trimming and J lost 4 bases; unmatched junction nucleotides: 7. The CDR3 contains 15 residues. Germline CDR1 is SGHTA and CDR2 is FQGNSA. CDR3 DNA: TGTGCCAGCAGCCCCCTCGGACAGGTTAATGAAAAACTGTTTTTT. Its protein product is CASSPLGQVNEKLFF.

The chain carries TRBV6-1 and TRBJ2-7, with D perhaps TRBD2 (6 bases). This CDR3 is built from 17 residues. The germline CDR1 and CDR2 sequences are MNHNS and SASEGT. Deletions cut 3 bases from V and 2 bases from J, with 20 bases between. The DNA of the CDR3 is TGTGCCAGCAGTGAGCTCGGGACTCGAACCCTAACCTACGAGCAGTACTTC. It is translated as CASSELGTRTLTYEQYF.

V and J are TRBV5-1 and TRBJ2-7; D tentatively reads TRBD1 or TRBD2 (7 bases each). The germline V and J ends were trimmed by 4 bases and 4 bases, with 15 bases remaining between them. Germline CDR1 is SGHRS and CDR2 is YFSETQ. The CDR3 is made up of 14 amino acids. CDR3 loop: CASSTRGGSYEQYF. The CDR3 DNA is TGCGCCAGCAGCACCAGGGGGGGCTCATACGAGCAGTACTTC.

The chain employs TRBV15 and TRBJ1-6; TRBD1 matches at 10 bases. Losses at the gene ends were 8 bases for V and 9 bases for J; bases not matched to a gene: 4. Germline values: CDR1 LNHNV, CDR2 YYDKDF (reference sequence). The CDR3 consists of 13 residues. CDR3 sequence (DNA): TGTGCCACCGGAAGGGACAGGGGTTCACCCCTCCACTTT. Its translation is CATGRDRGSPLHF.